These 8 T cell receptor delta chains were sequenced from one sample in a study of gamma-delta chains in newborns, infants, children. TCRdb redid the clone calls on the reads with CATT. The sample lists 4,700 or so delta-chain clones, less than 3.5% occurring once. The sequenced sample consisted of blood. These receptors all come from a child who was a newborn, infant or young child, either healthy, febrile or measles-vaccinated (not recorded which).

There are a few counts of this clone. This likely traces to a read error, being one base from a far larger clone. This chain links TRDV2 with TRDJ1, with 9 bases lining up with TRDD3. CDR1 GEAIGNYY and CDR2 EKD come from the germline V gene. CDR3 length: 12 amino acids. CDR3 sequence reads: CACDTGGYKPIF. In DNA form, the CDR3 reads TGTGCCTGTGACACTGGGGGATATAAACCCATCTTT.

About this clone: TCRdb lists the protein of a much larger clone for this DNA, which differs at residue 11, so this is likely a read error; the protein given here is translated from the DNA itself. The chain has TRDV2 and TRDJ1; weak D call: TRDD3 (6 bases). Per the germline V gene, CDR1 is GEAIGNYY and CDR2 is EKD. This CDR3 has 16 amino acids. Trimming took 3 bases from V and 4 from J, leaving 20 bases between them. The CDR3 DNA follows: TGTGCCTGTGACCGGTACTGGGTGACGTACAACGATAAACTCATCTTT. It encodes CACDRYWVTYNDKLIF.

This clone was detected a few times. TCRdb's protein, taken from a much larger clone, differs from this DNA's translation at residue 13, likely owing to a read error; the protein displayed comes from the DNA. V gene TRDV2 combines with J gene TRDJ2, with 9 bases that match TRDD3. Germline loops: CDR1 GEAIGNYY, CDR2 EKD. The CDR3 runs 18 residues. In nucleotides, the CDR3 is TGTGCCTGTGACACCGGCTGGGGATACGCATCTTTGATAGCACAACTCTTCTTT. It is translated as CACDTGWGYASLIAQLFF.

This clone is medium-sized within its sample. A much larger clone differs from this one at a single base, so this may be a read error. The chain combines TRDV2 with TRDJ3; tentative D call: TRDD3 (6 bases). Between the trimmed V and J ends, which lost 1 base and 1 base, there was a span of 16 bases. CDR1 is GEAIGNYY and CDR2 is EKD in the germline V gene. The CDR3 runs to 19 residues. The DNA for the CDR3 is TGTGCCTGTGACACTCGGGGATCCGGGACGTCCTGGGACACCCGACAGATGTTTTTC. Amino acids: CACDTRGSGTSWDTRQMFF.

V is TRDV2 and J is TRDJ3; 9 bases agree with TRDD3. Trimming took 1 base from V and 1 from J; bases not matched to a gene: 4. CDR3 length equals 18 residues. CDR1 and CDR2 (germline): GEAIGNYY, EKD. DNA of the CDR3: TGTGCCTGTGACACGCTGGGGGATGAGTCCTGGGACACCCGACAGATGTTTTTC. The encoded protein is CACDTLGDESWDTRQMFF.

This clone is medium-sized. In the same sample, other DNA sequences code for this CDR3. The chain couples TRDV3 to TRDJ3, with TRDD3 matching over 11 bases. The CDR3 spans 18 residues. Looked up from germline, CDR1 is TVYSNPD and CDR2 is GDNSRS (reference sequence). V shed 1 base, J shed 0 bases, and the junction held 5 bases outside the gene matches. The CDR3 sequence: CAFILTGGYSWDTRQMFF. The DNA for the CDR3 is TGTGCCTTTATCCTTACTGGGGGATACTCCTGGGACACCCGACAGATGTTTTTC.

There are a few counts of this clone. This sequence may be a read error, since a much larger clone differs from it by one base. The chain has TRDV2 and TRDJ3, with 11 nucleotides matching TRDD3. This CDR3 is 23 amino acids long. Germline lookup yields CDR1 GEAIGNYY and CDR2 EKD. CDR3 sequence (DNA): TGTGCCTGTGACATGGGCCACCTTCAACTGGGGGATAGAACGTCCTGGGACGCCCGACAGATGTTTTTC. This translates into CACDMGHLQLGDRTSWDARQMFF.

Only a few counts were recorded for this clone. A far larger clone is off by one base, so a read error is likely. Within the sample, other DNA sequences also encode this same CDR3. The genes are TRAV29/DV5 and TRDJ1, with 10 bases identical to TRDD3. The CDR3 covers 22 residues. Germline CDR1 is NSMFDY and CDR2 is ISSIKDK. V shed 0 bases, J shed 2 bases, and the junction held 25 bases outside the gene matches. The DNA for the CDR3 is TGTGCAGCAAGCGCACTTCCTACAGGGGTTGTGGGGGATACCTCGGGGACCGATAAACTCATCTTT. Translated, it gives CAASALPTGVVGDTSGTDKLIF.